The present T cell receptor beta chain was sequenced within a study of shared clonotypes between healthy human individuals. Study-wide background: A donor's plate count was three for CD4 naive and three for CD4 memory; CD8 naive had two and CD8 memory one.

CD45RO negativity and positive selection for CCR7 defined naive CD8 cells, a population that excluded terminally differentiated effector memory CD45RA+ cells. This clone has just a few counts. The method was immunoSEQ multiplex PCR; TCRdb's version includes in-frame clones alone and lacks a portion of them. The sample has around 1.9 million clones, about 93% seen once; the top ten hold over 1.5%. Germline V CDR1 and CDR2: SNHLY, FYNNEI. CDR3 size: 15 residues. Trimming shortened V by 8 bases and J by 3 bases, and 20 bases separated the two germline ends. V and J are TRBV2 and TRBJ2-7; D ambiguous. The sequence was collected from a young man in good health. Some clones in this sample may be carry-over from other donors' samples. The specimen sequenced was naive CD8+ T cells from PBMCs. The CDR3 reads CASSEKGQFLYEQYF. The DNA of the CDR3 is TGTGCCAGCTCTGAAAAGGGCCAGTTTCTCTACGAGCAGTACTTC.